The next 5 T cell receptor beta chains were all read from a single sample in a study of vaccination and CD4 T cells after COVID-19. For these TCRs, the target antigens are not known. The treatment is: approximately nine-day PBMC culture with coronavirus spike peptide pools or control peptides (ViraFEST assay). Sequenced with the Oncomine TCR Beta short-read assay was DNA taken from cultured CD4+ T cells. TCRdb redid the calling of the PCR reads with MiXCR, one entry per CDR3 protein. The top ten clones hold more than 7.5% of a sample with over 10,000 distinct CDR3 sequences, over 40% of them seen once. The sample taken for sequencing was CD4+ T cells from blood, cultured in vitro. These receptors all stem from a human donor who had recovered from COVID-19.

The chain couples TRBV6-2 or TRBV6-3 to TRBJ1-3; the D is unclear. Germline loops: CDR1 MNHEY, CDR2 SVGEGT. The CDR3 has 14 residues. The ends were cut back, 0 bases at V and 2 bases at J, with 5 bases in the middle. The CDR3 loop reads CASSYSSPGNTIYF. CDR3 bases: TGTGCCAGCAGTTACTCGAGCCCTGGAAACACCATATATTTT.

Only a few counts were recorded for this clonotype. This chain connects TRBV15 to TRBJ2-4, with TRBD1 as a possible D gene (5 bases). The germline V gene encodes CDR1 LNHNV and CDR2 YYDKDF (reference sequence). Trimming cost V 4 bases and J 0 bases, with 16 bases left between them. The CDR3 is 17 residues long. CDR3 coding DNA: TGTGCCACCAGCATTACAACAGGTGTGAAAGCCAAAAACATTCAGTACTTC. Translation: CATSITTGVKAKNIQYF.

The chain has TRBV19 and TRBJ1-2, with a possible D match to TRBD1 (6 bases). The CDR3 covers 14 residues. Trimming took off 5 bases at V and 4 bases at J, with 14 bases between the two ends. Germline V CDR1 and CDR2: LNHDA, SQIVND (reference sequence). Here the CDR3 DNA reads TGTGCCAGTAGTGGTACAGGGTTGAGCTATGGCTACACCTTC. It encodes CASSGTGLSYGYTF.

V and J are TRBV7-2 and TRBJ1-5; the D is unclear. Germline CDR1 reads SGHTA; CDR2 reads FQGNSA. This CDR3 comprises 15 residues. The germline V and J ends were trimmed by 4 bases and 0 bases, with 10 bases remaining between them. The CDR3 nucleotides read TGTGCCAGCAGCTCGACTCCAGGTAGCAATCAGCCCCAGCATTTT. Its protein is CASSSTPGSNQPQHF.

The rearrangement joins TRBV15 to TRBJ2-5, with a tentative D call TRBD2 (7 bases). Germline CDR1 is LNHNV and CDR2 is YYDKDF (reference sequence). Deletions cut 5 bases from V and 5 bases from J, with 21 bases between. The CDR3 totals 16 residues. The DNA for the CDR3 is TGTGCCACCAGCTCTCGGGCGGGGGCCGCCGGTGAGACCCAGTACTTC. It translates to CATSSRAGAAGETQYF.